This T cell receptor (beta chain) emerged from a study of early T cells in non-severe SARS-CoV-2 infection. About the research overall: Alpha and beta chains were unpaired, from unsorted whole-blood bulk RNA. General observations from the study: Missing private and CD4 specificities, VDJdb matching favored anti-spike CD8 responses.

Trimming took 6 bases from V and 5 from J, leaving 13 bases between them. The CDR3 extends over 12 amino acids. Germline V CDR1 and CDR2: SQVTM, ANQGSEA. With regard to this clonotype: The target antigen is unknown.

Tagging with unique molecular identifiers was applied to individual cDNA molecules. TCRdb analysed the 5' RACE reads with MiXCR anew, one entry per CDR3 protein. The data show tens of thousands of distinct CDR3 sequences, roughly 12% seen once. This clonotype was obtained from an adult who was a healthcare worker with PCR-confirmed SARS-CoV-2 infection or an uninfected control (not recorded which). Sequencing used whole blood. This chain uses TRBV29-1 with TRBJ2-5; possibly TRBD1 for D (6 bases). The CDR3 loop is CSVKGTRETQYF. CDR3 nucleotides: TGCAGCGTAAAAGGGACAAGGGAGACCCAGTACTTC.